The source of this T cell receptor beta chain is a study of tumor-infiltrating lymphocytes in primary liver carcinoma. Overall study results and limits: It was in tumors, not blood, that the top-250-clone fraction was significantly higher (p = 0.039).

Per the germline V gene, CDR1 is MNHNY and CDR2 is SVGAGI (reference sequence). This CDR3 spans 11 amino acids. Concerning this clonotype itself: The antigen is unknown. The junction departs from the called germline gene at one end, perhaps through a read error.

Reverse transcription of approximately 500 ng total RNA with a constant-region primer produced TCR beta cDNA. TCR beta libraries came from three nested multiplex PCR rounds using slightly modified ARM-PCR. The first two PCR rounds used TRBV1-TRBV30 primers with a Cbeta primer, approximately 10 cycles each. MiXCR, run by TCRdb on the multiplex PCR reads, gives a single entry per CDR3 protein. In the table there are 330,000 or so distinct CDR3 sequences, about 61% of which are singletons. Blood RNA was derived from unsorted whole blood, and germline DNA was extracted too. This sequence originates from a man in his forties with primary liver carcinoma and hepatitis B virus infection. The rearrangement uses TRBV6-6 and TRBJ2-7, with no clear D. The sequenced sample was peripheral blood. The CDR3 protein is CASSTQYEKYF. For the CDR3, the DNA is TGTGCCAGCAGTACACAGTACGAGAAGTACTTC.